This T cell receptor (beta chain) is drawn from a study of beta chain features in type 1 diabetes. cDNA synthesis used the whole RNA isolate, giving expressed TCRB sequences. Profiled with immunoSEQ multiplex PCR; TCRdb holds only in-frame clones, not every one. Of 390,000 or so clones detected, around 14% appear once; the ten largest clones hold around 0.035%. The CDR3 is 15 residues long. Sample: naive CD4+ T cells from blood. This chain links TRBV21-1 with TRBJ2-7; whether TRBD2, the table's D call, matches the DNA was not checked. TRBV21-1 is flagged as a pseudogene. The receptor was isolated from a man between 25 and 39 years old in good health. CDR3 DNA: TGTGCCAGCAGCAATCCCTCTAGCGGAACCTACGAGCAGTACGTC. Its protein product is CASSNPSSGTYEQYV.